Following are 16 T cell receptor beta chains from one sample sequenced in a study of T cells after yellow fever vaccination. TCRdb passed the 5' RACE reads through MiXCR, listing each CDR3 protein once. Found here are some 600,000 distinct CDR3 sequences, roughly 17% of them singletons; the top ten hold about 18%. The sample consisted of PBMCs, taken less than 6 days after the first yellow fever vaccination. Receptor source: a man between 18 and 29 years old who received the YFV17D yellow fever vaccine.

The CDR3 DNA reads as TGCAGCGTTGGGGTCTCGGGTGAAAAACTGTTTTTT. Translated: CSVGVSGEKLFF. The chain couples TRBV29-1 to TRBJ1-4, with D uncertain. Germline values: CDR1 SQVTM, CDR2 ANQGSEA. The CDR3 spans 12 residues. Trimming took off 4 bases at V and 7 bases at J, with 10 bases between the two ends.

Many counts were recorded for this clonotype. The J gene is TRBJ1-3, the V gene TRBV12-3 or TRBV12-4, with 10 positions matching TRBD1. The ends lost 7 bases at V and 2 bases at J; junction bases unmatched: 8. The CDR3 sequence is 16 residues long. The CDR3 region is CASKDRGVFTGNTIYF. The CDR3 DNA is TGTGCCAGCAAGGACAGGGGGGTTTTCACTGGAAACACCATATATTTT.

This clonotype was detected ten times or more. The chain uses TRBV12-3 or TRBV12-4 and TRBJ1-6, with D unresolved. This CDR3 is built from 15 residues. V shed 2 bases and J shed 10 bases, with 15 bases lying between them. CDR3 residues: CASSLHASEGSPLHF. CDR3 sequence (DNA): TGTGCCAGCAGTTTACACGCCTCGGAGGGCTCACCCCTCCACTTT.

This clonotype was found a few times. The V and J genes are TRBV28 and TRBJ2-3, with 8 bases lining up with TRBD2. J was trimmed by 6 bases and V by 6 bases; bases with no gene match: 8. CDR1 is MDHEN and CDR2 is SYDVKM in the germline V gene. The CDR3 runs 14 residues. The CDR3: CASSGGGSRDTQYF. The CDR3 DNA reads TGTGCCAGCAGCGGGGGGGGGAGCCGGGATACGCAGTATTTT.

The genes are TRBV7-2 and TRBJ2-7; D unclear. This CDR3 has 9 amino acids. CDR1 is SGHTA and CDR2 is FQGNSA in the germline V gene. The ends were cut back, 3 bases at V and 8 bases at J, with 2 bases in the middle. Here the CDR3 DNA reads TGTGCCAGCAGCTTCAAGCAGTACTTC. This codes for CASSFKQYF.

This clonotype was observed a handful of times. The CDR3 loop reads CASSPNSPPQGNTGELFF. The CDR3, as DNA: TGCGCCAGCAGCCCTAATTCCCCCCCGCAGGGCAACACCGGGGAGCTGTTTTTT. V gene TRBV4-3 combines with J gene TRBJ2-2, with D maybe TRBD1 (5 bases). The V and J ends lost 4 bases and 2 bases respectively, with 20 bases between them. CDR3 length: 18 amino acids. The V gene's germline CDR1 is LGHNA and CDR2 YSLEER.

In this sample, this clonotype turned up a few times. The chain joins TRBV3-1 to TRBJ2-2, with D perhaps TRBD1 (6 bases). The germline V gene encodes CDR1 LGHDT and CDR2 YNNKEL (reference sequence). The CDR3 consists of 15 residues. V lost 3 bases, J lost 4 bases, and 12 bases lay in between. CDR3 DNA: TGTGCCAGCAGCCAGAGGGACACTCTCACCGGGGAGCTGTTTTTT. This translates into CASSQRDTLTGELFF.

The chain recombines TRBV27 with TRBJ1-1; TRBD1 agrees at 9 bases. In germline, CDR1 is MNHEY, CDR2 SMNVEV (reference sequence). The CDR3 covers 14 residues. Trimming took 2 bases from V and 10 from J; bases not matched to a gene: 8. CDR3 residues: CASSLGTGRFGAFF. DNA for the CDR3: TGTGCCAGCAGTTTAGGGACAGGGCGTTTTGGAGCTTTCTTT.

This clonotype was counted between two and nine times. V and J are TRBV20-1 and TRBJ2-5; 7 bases are a match to TRBD2. V gave up 5 bases and J gave up 5 bases; unmatched junction bases: 8. The length of the CDR3 is 13 residues. Germline V gene lookup returns CDR1 DFQATT and CDR2 SNEGSKA (reference sequence). The CDR3: CSAPGGGRETQYF. DNA of the CDR3: TGCAGTGCTCCGGGGGGAGGTCGGGAGACCCAGTACTTC.

This clonotype was counted only a few times. The rearrangement uses TRBV10-2 and TRBJ1-1; D is uncertain. The V gene lost 1 base and the J gene lost 1 base, with 7 bases spanning the gap. Germline V gene lookup returns CDR1 WSHSY and CDR2 SAAADI. This CDR3 spans 14 amino acids. The chain's CDR3 is CASSEFSQNTEAFF. The CDR3 DNA reads as TGCGCCAGCAGTGAGTTCTCGCAGAACACTGAAGCTTTCTTT.

This clonotype was picked up one time. J is TRBJ2-5 and V is TRBV20-1; perhaps TRBD1 as D (5 bases). Germline values: CDR1 DFQATT, CDR2 SNEGSKA (reference sequence). The CDR3 has 14 amino acids. Trimming cost V 0 bases and J 5 bases, with 13 bases left between them. The CDR3 DNA reads TGCAGTGCTAGAGATCGACAGCTCGGGGAGACCCAGTACTTC. Protein sequence: CSARDRQLGETQYF.

This chain uses TRBV4-3 with TRBJ2-1; TRBD2 might be the D (5 bases). Trimming cost V 3 bases and J 7 bases, with 10 bases left between them. Germline V gene sequence: CDR1 LGHNA, CDR2 YSLEER. The CDR3 loop spans 13 amino acids. This CDR3 is CASSQQPGNEQFF. CDR3 nucleotides: TGCGCCAGCAGCCAGCAACCGGGGAATGAGCAGTTCTTC.

About this clonotype: This may be a read error, as it is one base from a much larger clone. The rearrangement links TRBV5-1 to TRBJ1-6; D possibly corresponds to TRBD1 (5 bases). Germline assignment: CDR1 SGHRS and CDR2 YFSETQ. The CDR3 is 15 amino acids. Trimming removed 4 bases from V and 0 bases from J, with 8 bases in between. The CDR3 sequence is CASSAGSSYNSPLHF. In DNA, the CDR3 is TGCGCCAGCAGCGCAGGGAGCTCCTATAATTCACCCCTCCACTTT. Supplemented by reference TRBV5-1 and TRBJ1-6, the full variable domain reads KAGVTQTPRYLIKTRGQQVTLSCSPISGHRSVSWYQQTPGQGLQFLFEYFSETQRNKGNFPGRFSGRQFSNSRSEMNVSTLELGDSALYLCASSAGSSYNSPLHFGNGTRLTVT.

The V and J genes are TRBV25-1 and TRBJ1-2, with D unclear. The CDR3 consists of 14 residues. CDR1 is MGHDK, CDR2 SYGVNS, per germline. Trimming removed 1 base at V and 8 bases at J, with 14 bases between. The CDR3 protein is CASSELGQYRGYTF. The CDR3 DNA sequence: TGTGCCAGCAGTGAATTAGGGCAGTATCGAGGCTACACCTTC.

This clonotype has ten or more counts. The chain employs TRBV5-1 and TRBJ2-3; D gene uncertain. Trimming cost V 4 bases and J 0 bases, with 9 bases left between them. Germline loops: CDR1 SGHRS, CDR2 YFSETQ. The CDR3 consists of 14 residues. The CDR3 DNA sequence: TGCGCCAGCAGCCACGACGGTAGCACAGATACGCAGTATTTT. It translates to CASSHDGSTDTQYF.

This clonotype appeared a few times. This rearrangement joins TRBV5-1 to TRBJ2-3; weak D call: TRBD2 (5 bases). The germline V gene encodes CDR1 SGHRS and CDR2 YFSETQ. V lost 7 bases and J 6 bases, leaving 9 bases between the germline ends. The CDR3 totals 11 residues. The CDR3 protein is CASRGSDTQYF. DNA for the CDR3: TGCGCCAGCCGGGGTTCCGATACGCAGTATTTT.